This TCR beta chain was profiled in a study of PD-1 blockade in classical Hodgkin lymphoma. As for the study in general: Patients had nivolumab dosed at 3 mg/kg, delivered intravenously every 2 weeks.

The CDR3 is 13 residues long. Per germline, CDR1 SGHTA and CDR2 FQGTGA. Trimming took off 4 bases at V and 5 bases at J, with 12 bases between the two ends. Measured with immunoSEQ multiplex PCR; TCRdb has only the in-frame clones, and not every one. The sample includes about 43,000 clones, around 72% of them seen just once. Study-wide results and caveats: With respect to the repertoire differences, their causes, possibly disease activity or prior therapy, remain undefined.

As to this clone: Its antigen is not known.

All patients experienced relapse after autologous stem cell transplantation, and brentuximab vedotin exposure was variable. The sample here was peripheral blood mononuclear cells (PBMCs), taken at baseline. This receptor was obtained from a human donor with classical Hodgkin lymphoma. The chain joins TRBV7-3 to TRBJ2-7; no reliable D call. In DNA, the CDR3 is TGTGCCAGCAGCTCCATGAATGGCGACGAGCAGTACTTC. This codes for CASSSMNGDEQYF.